A selection of T cell receptor beta chains follows, all from one sample in a study of blood T cell repertoires in COVID-19. The table came from immunoSEQ multiplex PCR; TCRdb's copy has only in-frame clones and leaves some out. This table has fewer than 300,000 clones, 83% appearing once. The specimen was peripheral blood. Receptors were obtained from a woman in her 70s with active or convalescent COVID-19. Both conserved end residues are part of each CDR3. The D gene is left open where the match is weak. Only part of the rows carry a size: once, few, many, or a class if the clone is expanded.

J: TRBJ1-5
V: TRBV5-1
size: -
D: TRBD1
CDR3: CASSLGTENQPQHF
DNA: TGCGCCAGCAGCCTGGGGACAGAGAATCAGCCCCAGCATTTT

J: TRBJ2-7
V: TRBV6-5
size: -
D: -
CDR3: CASRSPGTYEQYF
DNA: TGTGCCAGCCGATCCCCGGGGACCTACGAGCAGTACTTC

J: TRBJ2-5
V: TRBV6-5
size: once
D: -
CDR3: CASTEGTRQETQYF
DNA: TGTGCCAGCACAGAGGGAACCCGTCAAGAGACCCAGTACTTC

J: TRBJ1-4
V: TRBV2
size: -
D: -
CDR3: CASSLNRAANEKLFF
DNA: TGTGCCAGCAGCTTAAACAGGGCGGCTAATGAAAAACTGTTTTTT

J: TRBJ2-1
V: TRBV19
size: -
D: TRBD1
CDR3: CASSPDVRTGYEQFF
DNA: TGTGCCAGTAGCCCCGATGTCCGGACAGGGTATGAGCAGTTCTTC

J: TRBJ2-3
V: TRBV9
size: once
D: -
CDR3: CASSVRGGDTQYF
DNA: TGTGCCAGCAGCGTACGAGGGGGAGATACGCAGTATTTT

J: TRBJ2-1
V: TRBV5-1
size: -
D: -
CDR3: CASSLGASEGEQFF
DNA: TGCGCCAGCAGCTTGGGGGCTAGCGAGGGTGAGCAGTTCTTC

J: TRBJ2-7
V: TRBV2
size: -
D: TRBD2
CDR3: CASSDGRFSYEQYF
DNA: TGTGCCAGCAGTGACGGGAGGTTCTCCTACGAGCAGTACTTC

J: TRBJ2-1
V: TRBV29-1
size: -
D: -
CDR3: CSVEGGRGRDEQFF
DNA: TGCAGCGTTGAAGGGGGCAGGGGTCGGGATGAGCAGTTCTTC

J: TRBJ2-5
V: TRBV3-1/TRBV3-2
size: -
D: -
CDR3: CASSVGLTPVTTQYF
DNA: TGTGCCAGCAGCGTTGGACTAACCCCAGTAACGACCCAGTACTTC

J: TRBJ2-5
V: TRBV10-3
size: once
D: TRBD1
CDR3: CAISESAPGQGVGETQYF
DNA: TGTGCCATCAGTGAGTCCGCACCAGGACAGGGGGTAGGGGAGACCCAGTACTTC

J: TRBJ1-2
V: TRBV11-2
size: -
D: -
CDR3: CASSFGGNYGYTF
DNA: TGTGCCAGCAGCTTCGGGGGAAACTATGGCTACACCTTC

J: TRBJ2-7
V: TRBV7-9
size: -
D: TRBD2
CDR3: CASSLAIAGGPYEQYF
DNA: TGTGCCAGCAGCTTAGCGATAGCGGGAGGTCCCTACGAGCAGTACTTC

J: TRBJ1-5
V: TRBV13
size: once
D: TRBD1
CDR3: CASSPHLRDRGSNQPQHF
DNA: TGTGCCAGCAGCCCCCACCTTCGGGACAGGGGAAGCAATCAGCCCCAGCATTTT

J: TRBJ1-2
V: TRBV30
size: -
D: TRBD1
CDR3: CAWSVQGPGGYTF
DNA: TGTGCCTGGAGTGTACAGGGGCCCGGAGGCTACACCTTC

J: TRBJ2-1
V: TRBV18
size: -
D: TRBD2
CDR3: CASSPLAGGLNEQFF
DNA: TGTGCCAGCTCACCACTAGCGGGTGGCTTAAATGAGCAGTTCTTC

J: TRBJ2-5
V: TRBV7-3
size: -
D: -
CDR3: CASSLAIEETQYF
DNA: TGTGCCAGCAGCTTAGCAATTGAGGAGACCCAGTACTTC

J: TRBJ2-3
V: TRBV5-4
size: -
D: TRBD1
CDR3: CASSTRQGAPTDTQYF
DNA: TGTGCCAGCAGCACCCGACAGGGGGCGCCGACAGATACGCAGTATTTT

J: TRBJ1-2
V: TRBV9
size: -
D: -
CDR3: CASSLDSLYNYGYTF
DNA: TGTGCCAGCAGCTTGGACAGCCTCTATAACTATGGCTACACCTTC

J: TRBJ1-4
V: TRBV6-2/TRBV6-3
size: few
D: TRBD1
CDR3: CASSYQDRAFKLFF
DNA: TGTGCCAGCAGTTACCAGGACAGGGCATTTAAACTGTTTTTT

J: TRBJ1-1
V: TRBV7-8
size: -
D: -
CDR3: CASSLGVGHWAMNTEAFF
DNA: TGTGCCAGCAGCTTAGGTGTCGGACATTGGGCTATGAACACTGAAGCTTTCTTT

J: TRBJ2-1
V: TRBV18
size: -
D: TRBD2
CDR3: CASSPLPSSGGYNEQFF
DNA: TGTGCCAGCTCACCCCTGCCTTCTAGCGGGGGTTACAATGAGCAGTTCTTC

J: TRBJ2-5
V: TRBV10-3
size: -
D: TRBD2
CDR3: CAISNGIAGGGGETQYF
DNA: TGTGCCATCAGCAACGGAATAGCGGGGGGCGGCGGGGAGACCCAGTACTTC

J: TRBJ2-5
V: TRBV4-2
size: -
D: TRBD2
CDR3: CASSQDKGLAGGGQETQYF
DNA: TGTGCCAGCAGCCAAGATAAGGGACTAGCGGGAGGGGGCCAAGAGACCCAGTACTTC

J: TRBJ1-2
V: TRBV7-9
size: -
D: TRBD1
CDR3: CASSFDRGRDSNYGYTF
DNA: TGTGCCAGCAGCTTCGACAGGGGGCGAGATTCCAACTATGGCTACACCTTC

J: TRBJ1-3
V: TRBV9
size: once
D: -
CDR3: CASSAQGRGNTIYF
DNA: TGTGCCAGCAGCGCTCAGGGCCGTGGAAACACCATATATTTT

J: TRBJ2-2
V: TRBV29-1
size: -
D: TRBD2
CDR3: CSLTSVSPGELFF
DNA: TGCAGCCTCACTAGCGTTTCCCCCGGGGAGCTGTTTTTT

J: TRBJ2-3
V: TRBV28
size: -
D: -
CDR3: CASSYGDTQYF
DNA: TGTGCCAGCAGTTACGGAGATACGCAGTATTTT

J: TRBJ2-7
V: TRBV10-3
size: -
D: TRBD1
CDR3: CAISEGQVGIDEQYF
DNA: TGTGCCATCAGTGAGGGACAGGTGGGAATTGACGAGCAGTACTTC

J: TRBJ2-5
V: TRBV2
size: -
D: TRBD1
CDR3: CASSALAGGRETQYF
DNA: TGTGCCAGCAGTGCGTTGGCAGGGGGCAGGGAGACCCAGTACTTC

J: TRBJ1-2
V: TRBV3-1/TRBV3-2
size: -
D: TRBD1
CDR3: CASSLRTGALGYTF
DNA: TGTGCCAGCAGCCTACGGACAGGCGCACTTGGCTACACCTTC

J: TRBJ2-1
V: TRBV5-1
size: -
D: TRBD2
CDR3: CASSLASGGVRYNEQFF
DNA: TGCGCCAGCAGCTTGGCGTCGGGGGGAGTCCGCTACAATGAGCAGTTCTTC

J: TRBJ1-2
V: TRBV28
size: few
D: -
CDR3: CASSPPDSLYGYTF
DNA: TGTGCCAGCAGTCCCCCCGACAGTCTCTATGGCTACACCTTC

J: TRBJ2-3
V: TRBV4-2
size: -
D: -
CDR3: CASSPFLSGSGTDTQYF
DNA: TGTGCCAGCAGCCCATTCCTATCCGGCAGCGGGACAGATACGCAGTATTTT

J: TRBJ2-3
V: TRBV6-6
size: -
D: TRBD1
CDR3: CASSRSAGSQGADTQYF
DNA: TGTGCCAGCAGTCGCAGTGCGGGGTCCCAGGGGGCGGATACGCAGTATTTT

J: TRBJ1-3
V: TRBV5-1
size: -
D: -
CDR3: CASTPNFRDNSGNTIYF
DNA: TGCGCCAGCACCCCGAACTTCCGGGATAACTCTGGAAACACCATATATTTT

J: TRBJ2-1
V: TRBV28
size: -
D: -
CDR3: CASTFLRGVAGAHEQFF
DNA: TGTGCCAGCACCTTCCTTAGGGGGGTGGCGGGGGCCCATGAGCAGTTCTTC

J: TRBJ1-2
V: TRBV14
size: -
D: TRBD1
CDR3: CASSRRGQGTGYTF
DNA: TGTGCCAGCAGCCGCCGGGGACAGGGAACTGGCTACACCTTC

J: TRBJ2-1
V: TRBV7-2
size: -
D: -
CDR3: CASSLVRGEQFF
DNA: TGTGCCAGCAGCTTAGTGAGAGGTGAGCAGTTCTTC

J: TRBJ2-6
V: TRBV4-1
size: once
D: TRBD1
CDR3: CASSQVWNLGQGASGANVLTF
DNA: TGCGCCAGCAGCCAAGTATGGAATTTAGGACAGGGGGCCTCTGGGGCCAACGTCCTGACTTTC

J: TRBJ1-5
V: TRBV28
size: -
D: -
CDR3: CASSPSDQPQHF
DNA: TGTGCCAGCAGCCCCTCGGATCAGCCCCAGCATTTT

J: TRBJ1-4
V: TRBV12-3/TRBV12-4
size: few
D: -
CDR3: CASKEGSNEKLFF
DNA: TGTGCCAGCAAGGAGGGGTCTAATGAAAAACTGTTTTTT

J: TRBJ2-7
V: TRBV5-1
size: -
D: TRBD2
CDR3: CASSLGASGISYEQYF
DNA: TGCGCCAGCAGCTTGGGGGCTAGCGGGATTTCCTACGAGCAGTACTTC

J: TRBJ1-4
V: TRBV7-9
size: once
D: -
CDR3: CASSLRFDKVEKLFF
DNA: TGTGCCAGCAGCTTAAGGTTTGACAAGGTAGAAAAACTGTTTTTT

J: TRBJ2-3
V: TRBV19
size: -
D: -
CDR3: CASSIDRTGTNTDTQYF
DNA: TGTGCCAGTAGTATAGATCGAACAGGGACTAACACAGATACGCAGTATTTT

J: TRBJ2-7
V: TRBV7-9
size: -
D: TRBD2
CDR3: CASSEGLAGFPSYEQYF
DNA: TGTGCCAGCAGCGAAGGACTAGCGGGTTTTCCCTCCTACGAGCAGTACTTC

J: TRBJ1-1
V: TRBV6-2/TRBV6-3
size: few
D: TRBD1
CDR3: CASSTPDRGLNEAFF
DNA: TGTGCCAGCAGTACCCCGGACAGGGGGCTTAATGAAGCTTTCTTT

J: TRBJ2-5
V: TRBV29-1
size: -
D: -
CDR3: CSVLARAQETQYF
DNA: TGCAGCGTTCTAGCGAGGGCCCAAGAGACCCAGTACTTC

J: TRBJ2-1
V: TRBV28
size: -
D: -
CDR3: CASTGYNEQFF
DNA: TGTGCCAGCACAGGGTACAATGAGCAGTTCTTC

J: TRBJ2-2
V: TRBV11-2
size: -
D: TRBD2
CDR3: CASSLGLARNTGELFF
DNA: TGTGCCAGCAGCTTAGGACTAGCGAGGAACACCGGGGAGCTGTTTTTT

J: TRBJ1-1
V: TRBV10-3
size: -
D: -
CDR3: CATGVRNTEAFF
DNA: TGTGCCACGGGGGTCCGGAACACTGAAGCTTTCTTT

J: TRBJ1-5
V: TRBV18
size: -
D: -
CDR3: CASSPSGDQPQHF
DNA: TGTGCCAGCTCACCGTCCGGGGATCAGCCCCAGCATTTT

J: TRBJ1-3
V: TRBV7-2
size: -
D: -
CDR3: CASSLAGGTSGNTIYF
DNA: TGTGCCAGCAGCTTAGCCGGGGGAACCTCTGGAAACACCATATATTTT

J: TRBJ2-7
V: TRBV6-5
size: -
D: -
CDR3: CASSPGWGRRDEQYF
DNA: TGTGCCAGCAGTCCCGGTTGGGGGAGGCGGGACGAGCAGTACTTC

J: TRBJ2-7
V: TRBV5-6
size: -
D: -
CDR3: CASSLGRHQTYEQYF
DNA: TGTGCCAGCAGCTTAGGGAGACATCAAACCTACGAGCAGTACTTC

J: TRBJ2-3
V: TRBV7-2
size: -
D: TRBD2
CDR3: CASSPGLTSTDTQYF
DNA: TGTGCCAGCAGTCCGGGACTAACTAGCACAGATACGCAGTATTTT

J: TRBJ2-5
V: TRBV11-2
size: -
D: -
CDR3: CASSLDLTQETQYF
DNA: TGTGCCAGCAGCTTAGATCTAACCCAAGAGACCCAGTACTTC

J: TRBJ2-3
V: TRBV7-2
size: -
D: TRBD2
CDR3: CASSFGAGGRSDTQYF
DNA: TGTGCCAGCAGCTTCGGAGCGGGGGGGAGGTCAGATACGCAGTATTTT